Shown below are 20 T cell receptor beta chains from a single sample sequenced in a study of T cells after yellow fever vaccination. MiXCR was run by TCRdb on the 5' RACE reads, yielding one entry per CDR3 protein. This sample yields hundreds of thousands of distinct CDR3 sequences, of which around 20% are seen a single time; about 18% belongs to the top ten. The specimen was PBMCs, collected before the yellow fever booster vaccination. All receptors derive from a man in his late teens or twenties who received the YFV17D yellow fever vaccine.

This clonotype was seen a handful of times. The V gene is TRBV7-9, the J gene TRBJ2-3; D gene ambiguous. This CDR3 contains 13 residues. Trimming took 3 bases from V and 5 from J, leaving 9 bases between them. Germline V CDR1 and CDR2: SEHNR, FQNEAQ (reference sequence). Here the CDR3 DNA reads TGTGCCAGCAGCTTTGGGGTAGGAGATACGCAGTATTTT. Translated: CASSFGVGDTQYF.

In its sample, this clonotype was seen many times. For the CDR3, the DNA is TGCAGCGTTGGAGTGGGGAACTATGAAAAACTGTTTTTT. Translating it yields CSVGVGNYEKLFF. The chain is built from TRBV29-1 and TRBJ1-4; D is ambiguous. In germline, CDR1 is SQVTM, CDR2 ANQGSEA. V lost 4 bases and J 6 bases, leaving 12 bases between the germline ends. The CDR3 sequence is 13 residues long.

This clonotype was found a few times. The gene calls are TRBV7-3 and TRBJ2-3; possibly TRBD2 for D (6 bases). Per germline, CDR1 SGHTA and CDR2 FQGTGA. The CDR3 totals 16 residues. Trimming cost V 2 bases and J 4 bases, with 16 bases left between them. This CDR3 is CASSLWGDLFADTQYF. As DNA, the CDR3 is TGTGCCAGCAGCTTATGGGGGGACCTCTTTGCAGATACGCAGTATTTT.

CDR3: CASSTRGGSKNIQYF. The CDR3 nucleotides read TGTGCCAGCAGCACCCGAGGGGGGTCCAAAAACATTCAGTACTTC. This sequence joins TRBV7-2 and TRBJ2-4; perhaps D is TRBD1 or TRBD2 (6 bases each). The CDR3 is 15 amino acids. Per the germline V gene, CDR1 is SGHTA and CDR2 is FQGNSA. Trimming took off 5 bases at V and 2 bases at J, with 13 bases between the two ends.

This clonotype was seen a few times. This chain links TRBV12-3 or TRBV12-4 with TRBJ1-6, with D perhaps TRBD1 (6 bases). The CDR3 has 13 residues. The ends were cut back, 6 bases at V and 5 bases at J, with 8 bases in the middle. The CDR3 spells CASSWDNNSPLHF. DNA of the CDR3: TGTGCCAGCAGCTGGGACAATAATTCACCCCTCCACTTT.

The chain combines TRBV12-3 or TRBV12-4 with TRBJ2-5; D ambiguous. CDR3 length equals 15 residues. Trimming removed 3 bases at V and 4 bases at J, with 15 bases between. The CDR3 region has the DNA TGTGCCAGCAGTTTGGGAACCACACAAAGAGAGACCCAGTACTTC. Translating gives CASSLGTTQRETQYF.

This clonotype came up a few times. This sequence may be a read error, since a much larger clone differs from it by one base. The chain is built from TRBV7-9 and TRBJ2-3; D tentatively fits TRBD1 or TRBD2 (5 bases each). Germline V CDR1 and CDR2: SEHNR, FQNEAQ (reference sequence). V was trimmed by 4 bases and J by 1 base, leaving 6 bases between them. This CDR3 region has 13 residues. The CDR3 here is CASSWDGTDTQYF. CDR3 nucleotides: TGTGCCAGCAGCTGGGACGGCACAGATACGCAGTATTTT.

The genes are TRBV10-3 and TRBJ2-1; tentatively, D is TRBD1 (5 bases). CDR1 and CDR2 (germline): ENHRY, SYGVKD. This CDR3 is 14 amino acids long. The germline V and J ends were trimmed by 3 bases and 6 bases, with 12 bases remaining between them. The CDR3 sequence: CAISDGAMINEQFF. The CDR3 DNA is TGTGCCATCAGTGATGGGGCTATGATCAATGAGCAGTTCTTC.

This clonotype was counted only a few times. V usage is TRBV18 and J usage is TRBJ2-3, with TRBD1 matching over 10 bases. This CDR3 is 15 amino acids long. The V gene's germline CDR1 is KGHSH and CDR2 LQKENI. Trimming took 2 bases from V and 9 from J; bases not matched to a gene: 8. For the CDR3, the DNA is TGTGCCAGCTCACCAGCGACAGGGGGCTTCGACACGCAGTATTTT. As protein: CASSPATGGFDTQYF.

The rearrangement uses TRBV7-9 and TRBJ2-6; D remains unclear. The CDR3 runs 15 residues. Germline values: CDR1 SEHNR, CDR2 FQNEAQ (reference sequence). The ends were cut back, 2 bases at V and 4 bases at J, with 9 bases in the middle. The CDR3 protein is CASSLIGTGANVLTF. In nucleotides, the CDR3 is TGTGCCAGCAGCTTAATAGGAACGGGGGCCAACGTCCTGACTTTC.

The sample holds a few counts of this clonotype. The V gene is TRBV27, the J gene TRBJ2-3, with TRBD1 as a possible D gene (6 bases). V lost 3 bases and J lost 5, with 9 bases in between. The CDR3 is made up of 13 amino acids. Germline V gene data show CDR1 as MNHEY and CDR2 as SMNVEV (reference sequence). CDR3 protein: CASSLQQGDTQYF. The CDR3 bases are TGTGCCAGCAGTTTGCAACAGGGAGATACGCAGTATTTT.

This clonotype was seen at least ten times. The chain employs TRBV7-2 and TRBJ2-7; the D gene could be TRBD1 or TRBD2 (5 bases each). The CDR3 has 12 residues. Germline V CDR1 and CDR2: SGHTA, FQGNSA. Trimming pared 5 bases from V and 3 bases from J, leaving 8 bases between. CDR3 amino acids: CASSPGGYEQYF. Here the CDR3 DNA reads TGTGCCAGCAGCCCTGGGGGCTACGAGCAGTACTTC.

CDR3 region: CASSHITSGANYGYTF. In DNA form, the CDR3 reads TGCGCCAGCAGCCACATTACCAGCGGGGCCAACTATGGCTACACCTTC. V usage is TRBV4-1 and J usage is TRBJ1-2; D is possibly TRBD1 (5 bases). The CDR3 is 16 amino acids. The germline V gene encodes CDR1 MGHRA and CDR2 YSYEKL. The V and J ends lost 3 bases and 2 bases respectively, with 16 bases between them.

This clonotype has only a few counts. The chain combines TRBV10-3 with TRBJ2-2, with 14 bases fitting TRBD2. Germline V lookup: CDR1 ENHRY, CDR2 SYGVKD. The CDR3 spans 17 residues. V lost 4 bases to trimming and J lost 6 bases; unmatched junction nucleotides: 7. CDR3 amino acids: CAISGTSGGSPAGELFF. DNA for the CDR3: TGTGCCATCAGTGGGACTAGCGGGGGGTCTCCCGCCGGGGAGCTGTTTTTT.

This clonotype was recorded at least ten times. V is TRBV5-1 and J is TRBJ2-3; 10 bases are shared with TRBD1. This CDR3 is built from 16 residues. V gave up 2 bases and J gave up 6 bases; unmatched junction bases: 9. Germline CDR1 and CDR2: SGHRS and YFSETQ. CDR3 in DNA: TGCGCCAGCAGCTTCGATCCCGGGACAGGGGCGGATACGCAGTATTTT. Translation: CASSFDPGTGADTQYF.

The chain joins TRBV7-2 to TRBJ2-5; D is possibly TRBD1 or TRBD2 (7 bases each). V lost 8 bases, J lost 5 bases, and 21 bases lay in between. The CDR3 has 15 residues. The germline CDR1 and CDR2 sequences are SGHTA and FQGNSA. DNA for the CDR3: TGTGCCAGCGTTCTTCAGGGGGGGAGTTGGGAGACCCAGTACTTC. Encoded protein: CASVLQGGSWETQYF.

This chain links TRBV27 with TRBJ1-2; the D gene is possibly TRBD1 (6 bases). V was cut by 5 bases and J by 10 bases, with 23 bases left in between. Germline V gene lookup returns CDR1 MNHEY and CDR2 SMNVEV (reference sequence). CDR3 length: 15 amino acids. The CDR3 DNA sequence: TGTGCCAGCAGTCTAGAATGGGGGACACATAGTGTCTACACCTTC. Translated, it gives CASSLEWGTHSVYTF.

This clonotype was observed at least ten times. The V call is TRBV12-3 or TRBV12-4, the J call TRBJ2-1, with TRBD2 matching over 10 bases. Trimming at V came to 5 bases and at J to 3 bases, leaving 4 bases not matched to a gene. The CDR3 runs 15 residues. In nucleotides, the CDR3 is TGTGCCAGCAGTCGTAGCGGGGGGCTCTACAATGAGCAGTTCTTC. As protein: CASSRSGGLYNEQFF.

J is TRBJ1-6 and V is TRBV5-1, with TRBD1 identical over 12 bases. Trimming removed 4 bases from V and 7 bases from J; junction bases left unmatched: 3. The length of the CDR3 is 15 residues. Germline V CDR1 and CDR2: SGHRS, YFSETQ. Here the CDR3 DNA reads TGCGCCAGCAGCCAGGGACAGGGGGCGAATTCACCCCTCCACTTT. The encoded protein is CASSQGQGANSPLHF.

This clonotype was seen only once. The chain combines TRBV5-1 with TRBJ2-3, with 7 nucleotides matching TRBD2. V shed 0 bases, J shed 6 bases, and the junction held 13 bases outside the gene matches. The CDR3 sequence is 17 residues long. Germline V gene sequence: CDR1 SGHRS, CDR2 YFSETQ. The DNA of the CDR3 is TGCGCCAGCAGCTTGGCCCAATTATTGCGGGAGCGGGATACGCAGTATTTT. Translating it yields CASSLAQLLRERDTQYF.